This entry lists 21 T cell receptor beta chains sequenced from one sample in a study of blood T cell repertoires in COVID-19. Sequencing was performed with immunoSEQ multiplex PCR; in TCRdb, only in-frame clones are kept and a portion is missing. The sample includes about 58,000 clones, 88% seen only once; the top ten take roughly 7.7%. The sample consisted of peripheral blood. These receptors originate from a woman in her sixties or seventies with active COVID-19.

This clone was recorded once. The genes are TRBV19 and TRBJ2-5, with 8 bases that match TRBD1. There are 14 residues in the CDR3. The V and J ends lost 3 bases and 5 bases, in that order; junction bases with no gene match: 5. Germline lookup yields CDR1 LNHDA and CDR2 SQIVND (reference sequence). CDR3 residues: CASSMRTGQETQYF. The CDR3 nucleotides are TGTGCCAGTAGTATGAGGACAGGGCAGGAGACCCAGTACTTC.

The J gene is TRBJ2-7, the V gene TRBV5-1; maybe TRBD2 (6 bases). The CDR3 length is 15 residues. The germline gives CDR1 SGHRS, CDR2 YFSETQ. Between the trimmed V and J ends, which lost 4 bases and 0 bases, there was a span of 14 bases. Written as DNA, the CDR3 is TGCGCCAGCAGCGACGGGACTCTACGCTCCTACGAGCAGTACTTC. As protein: CASSDGTLRSYEQYF.

V is TRBV9 and J is TRBJ2-7, with 7 bases fitting TRBD2. This CDR3 contains 14 residues. V lost 0 bases, J lost 7 bases, and 7 bases stayed unmatched. Per the germline V gene, CDR1 is SGDLS and CDR2 is YYNGEE. CDR3 DNA sequence: TGTGCCAGCAGCGTAGCGGGGGGATCTATTGAGCAGTACTTC. It specifies CASSVAGGSIEQYF.

This sequence joins TRBV7-9 and TRBJ2-1; TRBD1 matches at 9 bases. J gave up 9 bases and V 6 bases, and 6 bases lay outside the gene matches. The CDR3 spans 13 residues. CDR1 is SEHNR and CDR2 is FQNEAQ in the germline V gene (reference sequence). The CDR3 nucleotides are TGTGCCAGCAGTTTTACAGGGGGCAGTGAGCAGTTCTTC. Translation gives CASSFTGGSEQFF.

This sequence joins TRBV6-4 and TRBJ2-2, with TRBD1 as a possible D gene (6 bases). This CDR3 contains 13 residues. In germline, CDR1 is MRHNA, CDR2 SNTAGT. V lost 2 bases to trimming and J lost 7 bases, with 8 bases between them. The CDR3 spells CASSDTGFGELFF. The CDR3 nucleotides are TGTGCCAGCAGTGACACAGGGTTCGGGGAGCTGTTTTTT.

The CDR3 reads CASRSGGLGSPLHF. The CDR3 bases are TGTGCCAGCAGATCAGGGGGCCTGGGGTCACCCCTCCACTTT. The V and J genes are TRBV11-2 and TRBJ1-6, with 8 bases identical to TRBD1. The CDR3 totals 14 residues. With V trimmed by 6 bases and J by 10 bases, 8 bases remained unmatched. Germline lookup yields CDR1 SGHAT and CDR2 FQNNGV. Together with reference TRBV11-2 and TRBJ1-6, the CDR3 gives the full variable domain: EAGVAQSPRYKIIEKRQSVAFWCNPISGHATLYWYQQILGQGPKLLIQFQNNGVVDDSQLPKDRFSAERLKGVDSTLKIQPAKLEDSAVYLCASRSGGLGSPLHFGNGTRLTVT.

The chain joins TRBV5-4 to TRBJ2-2, with 7 bases fitting TRBD1. The CDR3 loop spans 15 amino acids. V was clipped by 4 bases and J by 1 base; unmatched bases: 4. CDR1 and CDR2 from the germline V gene are SGHNT and YYREEE (reference sequence). CDR3 bases: TGTGCCAGCAGCGCGACAGGGAAGAACACCGGGGAGCTGTTTTTT. Translation: CASSATGKNTGELFF.

The V gene is TRBV7-9, the J gene TRBJ2-2, with 7 bases identical to TRBD1. CDR1 and CDR2 (germline): SEHNR, FQNEAQ (reference sequence). Losses at the gene ends were 5 bases for V and 5 bases for J; bases not matched to a gene: 11. The CDR3 runs 16 residues. The CDR3 nucleotides are TGTGCCAGCAGCCGAGGACAGGTGTCAGATACCGGGGAGCTGTTTTTT. Translating it yields CASSRGQVSDTGELFF.

The chain couples TRBV5-5 to TRBJ2-1; 10 bases are shared with TRBD2. V gave up 2 bases and J gave up 7 bases; unmatched junction bases: 15. CDR1 is SGHKS, CDR2 YYEKEE, per germline (reference sequence). The CDR3 totals 18 residues. The CDR3 is CASSFLAGVTSLRNEQFF. The DNA for the CDR3 is TGTGCCAGCAGCTTCCTAGCGGGAGTCACTTCCCTTCGGAATGAGCAGTTCTTC.

The chain carries TRBV15 and TRBJ2-1; 13 bases match TRBD2. The CDR3 runs to 16 residues. The germline V gene encodes CDR1 LNHNV and CDR2 YYDKDF (reference sequence). J was trimmed by 10 bases and V by 3 bases; bases with no gene match: 9. CDR3 coding DNA: TGTGCCACCAGCAGGGGAGGGACTAGCGGGAATTTAGAGCAGTTCTTC. This sequence encodes CATSRGGTSGNLEQFF.

V gene TRBV5-1 combines with J gene TRBJ2-5; 7 nucleotides agree with TRBD1. The germline gives CDR1 SGHRS, CDR2 YFSETQ. The J segment lost 0 bases and the V segment lost 6 bases, leaving 8 bases of the junction unmatched. CDR3 length equals 15 residues. The CDR3 DNA follows: TGCGCCAGCAACCCAGGGACAGAGTACCAAGAGACCCAGTACTTC. Protein product: CASNPGTEYQETQYF.

This clone was detected a few times. This chain connects TRBV12-5 to TRBJ2-1; 13 bases are shared with TRBD2. This CDR3 has 19 residues. The J segment lost 4 bases and the V segment lost 4 bases, leaving 13 bases of the junction unmatched. Germline V gene data show CDR1 as LGHNT and CDR2 as FRNRAP. The CDR3 region has the DNA TGTGCTAGTGGTTCCAGACTAGCGGGAGGCCCCACTCAATACAATGAGCAGTTCTTC. Translation gives CASGSRLAGGPTQYNEQFF.

This clone appeared a single time. The rearrangement uses TRBV5-1 and TRBJ1-4, with unresolved D. Trimming removed 0 bases at V and 8 bases at J, with 14 bases between. CDR3 length: 15 residues. The germline V gene encodes CDR1 SGHRS and CDR2 YFSETQ. The CDR3 loop reads CASSLDLHPGEKLFF. For the CDR3, the DNA is TGCGCCAGCAGCTTGGATCTACACCCCGGGGAAAAACTGTTTTTT.

This chain links TRBV30 with TRBJ2-1; 11 bases agree with TRBD1. The CDR3 sequence is 14 residues long. Per germline, CDR1 GTSNPN and CDR2 SVGIG (reference sequence). V dropped 4 bases and J dropped 6; count of bases not matched to a gene: 5. In DNA form, the CDR3 reads TGTGCCTGGACCAGGGACAGGGGGATCAATGAGCAGTTCTTC. Its protein is CAWTRDRGINEQFF. Combining the CDR3 with reference TRBV30 and TRBJ2-1 gives the whole variable domain SQTIHQWPATLVQPVGSPLSLECTVEGTSNPNLYWYRQAAGRGLQLLFYSVGIGQISSEVPQNLSASRPQDRQFILSSKKLLLSDSGFYLCAWTRDRGINEQFFGPGTRLTVL.

The V call is TRBV5-1, the J call TRBJ1-3, with 7 nucleotides matching TRBD1. Germline V gene lookup returns CDR1 SGHRS and CDR2 YFSETQ. This CDR3 is 16 amino acids long. Unmatched junction bases numbered 3, after V lost 0 bases and J lost 0 bases. In DNA form, the CDR3 reads TGCGCCAGCAGCTTGGTGGGACAGACCTCTGGAAACACCATATATTTT. As protein: CASSLVGQTSGNTIYF.

The chain combines TRBV28 with TRBJ2-7; 11 bases are shared with TRBD2. J lost 4 bases, V lost 5 bases, and 7 bases had no gene match. CDR3 length: 15 residues. The germline V gene encodes CDR1 MDHEN and CDR2 SYDVKM. CDR3 loop: CASSITSGRSYEQYF. The CDR3 nucleotides read TGTGCCAGCAGTATTACTAGCGGGAGATCATACGAGCAGTACTTC.

V gene TRBV4-2 combines with J gene TRBJ2-1, with D maybe TRBD2 (5 bases). CDR1 is LGHNA and CDR2 is YNFKEQ in the germline V gene. The CDR3 runs to 13 residues. Trimming removed 0 bases from V and 9 bases from J, with 9 bases in between. The CDR3 here is CASSQDEEAEQFF. CDR3 nucleotide sequence: TGTGCCAGCAGCCAAGACGAGGAGGCTGAGCAGTTCTTC.

The chain is built from TRBV7-2 and TRBJ1-6, with unresolved D. Trimming removed 0 bases at V and 0 bases at J, with 6 bases between. CDR1 and CDR2 from the germline V gene are SGHTA and FQGNSA. The CDR3 is 16 residues long. In nucleotides, the CDR3 is TGTGCCAGCAGCTTAGCGATGAGCTCCTATAATTCACCCCTCCACTTT. Its translation is CASSLAMSSYNSPLHF.

The chain uses TRBV7-9 and TRBJ2-3; 7 nucleotides match TRBD1. The ends lost 5 bases at V and 1 base at J; junction bases unmatched: 6. This CDR3 contains 15 residues. Germline V lookup: CDR1 SEHNR, CDR2 FQNEAQ (reference sequence). The CDR3 loop is CASSVRTGGTDTQYF. CDR3 nucleotides: TGTGCCAGCAGCGTAAGGACAGGCGGCACAGATACGCAGTATTTT.

The chain uses TRBV4-2 and TRBJ2-4, with D unclear. V was trimmed by 1 base and J by 0 bases, leaving 4 bases between them. Germline values: CDR1 LGHNA, CDR2 YNFKEQ. The CDR3 totals 14 residues. The CDR3 spells CASSQAGAKNIQYF. The CDR3 DNA follows: TGTGCCAGCAGCCAAGCGGGAGCCAAAAACATTCAGTACTTC.

The V gene is TRBV11-2, the J gene TRBJ1-2, with 10 positions matching TRBD1. Germline CDR1 and CDR2: SGHAT and FQNNGV. The CDR3 spans 15 residues. V lost 4 bases, J lost 3 bases, and 5 bases stayed unmatched. CDR3 amino acids: CASSSAGTGDYGYTF. CDR3 in DNA: TGTGCCAGCAGCTCTGCCGGGACAGGGGACTATGGCTACACCTTC.